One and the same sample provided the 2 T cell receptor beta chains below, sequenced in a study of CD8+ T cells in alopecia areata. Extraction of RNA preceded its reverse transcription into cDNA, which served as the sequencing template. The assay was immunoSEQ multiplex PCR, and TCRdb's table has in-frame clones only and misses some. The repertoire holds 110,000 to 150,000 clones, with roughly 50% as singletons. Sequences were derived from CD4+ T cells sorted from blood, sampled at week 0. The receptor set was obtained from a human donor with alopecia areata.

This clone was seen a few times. CDR3 nucleotide sequence: TGCAGCGTTGTTTTTCGACAGATCGCGAATGGCTACACCTTC. Its protein is CSVVFRQIANGYTF. The chain employs TRBV29-1 and TRBJ1-2; D is possibly TRBD1 (5 bases). Trimming removed 4 bases at V and 6 bases at J, with 18 bases between. Germline assignment: CDR1 SQVTM and CDR2 ANQGSEA. The CDR3 is made up of 14 amino acids. The full variable domain, in which reference TRBV29-1 and TRBJ1-2 provide the parts outside the CDR3, is SAVISQKPSRDICQRGTSLTIQCQVDSQVTMMFWYRQQPGQSLTLIATANQGSEATYESGFVIDKFPISRPNLTFSTLTVSNMSPEDSSIYLCSVVFRQIANGYTFGSGTRLTVV.

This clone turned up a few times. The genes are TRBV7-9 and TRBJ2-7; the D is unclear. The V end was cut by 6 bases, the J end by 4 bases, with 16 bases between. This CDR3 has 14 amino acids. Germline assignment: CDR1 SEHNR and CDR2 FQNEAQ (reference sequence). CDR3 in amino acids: CASSLRLARYEQYF. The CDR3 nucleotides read TGTGCCAGCAGTCTTAGGCTGGCGCGGTACGAGCAGTACTTC.